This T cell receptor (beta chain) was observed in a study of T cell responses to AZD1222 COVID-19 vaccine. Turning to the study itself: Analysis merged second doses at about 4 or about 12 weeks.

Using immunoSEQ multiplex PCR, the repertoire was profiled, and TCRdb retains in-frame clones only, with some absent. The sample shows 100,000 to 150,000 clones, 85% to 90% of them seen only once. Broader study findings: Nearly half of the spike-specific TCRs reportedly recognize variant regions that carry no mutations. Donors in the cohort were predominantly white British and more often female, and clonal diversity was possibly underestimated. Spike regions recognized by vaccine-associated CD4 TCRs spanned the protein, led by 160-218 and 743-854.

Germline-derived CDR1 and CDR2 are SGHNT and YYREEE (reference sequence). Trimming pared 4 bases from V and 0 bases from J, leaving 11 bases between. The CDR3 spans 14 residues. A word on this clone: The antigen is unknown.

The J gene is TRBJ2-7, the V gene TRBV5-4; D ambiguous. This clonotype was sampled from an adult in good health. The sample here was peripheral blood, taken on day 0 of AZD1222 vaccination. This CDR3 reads CASSPRTGSYEQYF. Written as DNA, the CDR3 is TGTGCCAGCAGCCCCCGGACGGGCTCCTACGAGCAGTACTTC.